The 10 T cell receptor beta chains reported below all come from one sample, sequenced in a study of cytomegalovirus exposure and HLA in healthy donors. Both 60 Vbeta primers and 13 Jbeta primers went into the PCR. Only in-frame clones appear in the TCRdb table, and some are missing; sequencing was by immunoSEQ multiplex PCR. The table records around 190,000 clones, 60% to 80% of them present only once. Sample: PBMCs. These receptors originate from a man between 60 and 75 years old in good health and CMV-seronegative.

The J gene is TRBJ1-5, the V gene TRBV7-2; tentative D call: TRBD1 (6 bases). CDR1 is SGHTA and CDR2 is FQGNSA in the germline V gene. This CDR3 region has 14 residues. Deletions cut 4 bases from V and 4 bases from J, with 11 bases between. CDR3 residues: CASSWDTSNQPQHF. CDR3 bases: TGTGCCAGCAGCTGGGACACCTCTAATCAGCCCCAGCATTTT. The whole variable domain, remainder taken from reference TRBV7-2 and TRBJ1-5, is GAGVSQSPSNKVTEKGKDVELRCDPISGHTALYWYRQSLGQGLEFLIYFQGNSAPDKSGLPSDRFSAERTGGSVSTLTIQRTQQEDSAVYLCASSWDTSNQPQHFGDGTRLSIL.

In this sample, this clone turned up a few times. This chain links TRBV28 with TRBJ1-3; a possible D gene is TRBD1 (6 bases). Trimming removed 3 bases from V and 7 bases from J, with 16 bases in between. Germline V gene sequence: CDR1 MDHEN, CDR2 SYDVKM. CDR3 size: 15 residues. This CDR3 reads CASSFTPHRENTIYF. In DNA form, the CDR3 reads TGTGCCAGCAGTTTTACCCCCCACAGGGAGAACACCATATATTTT. Based on the CDR3 plus reference TRBV28 and TRBJ1-3, the full variable domain is DVKVTQSSRYLVKRTGEKVFLECVQDMDHENMFWYRQDPGLGLRLIYFSYDVKMKEKGDIPEGYSVSREKKERFSLILESASTNQTSMYLCASSFTPHRENTIYFGEGSWLTVV.

The rearrangement joins TRBV6-1 to TRBJ1-1; possibly TRBD1 for D (5 bases). V gave up 3 bases and J gave up 6 bases, with 14 bases separating them. Germline CDR1 MNHNS, CDR2 SASEGT. There are 14 residues in the CDR3. CDR3 amino acids: CASSDRGGEAEAFF. The CDR3, as DNA: TGTGCCAGCAGTGATCGGGGGGGAGAGGCTGAAGCTTTCTTT.

This chain joins TRBV5-4 and TRBJ2-5; D remains ambiguous. The CDR3 loop spans 14 amino acids. From germline, CDR1 is SGHNT and CDR2 YYREEE (reference sequence). Trimming removed 0 bases at V and 3 bases at J, with 9 bases between. The CDR3 loop reads CASSLVWSKETQYF. The CDR3 DNA reads TGTGCCAGCAGCTTGGTTTGGTCTAAAGAGACCCAGTACTTC.

This chain joins TRBV9 and TRBJ2-1, with 8 bases lining up with TRBD2. Germline-derived CDR1 and CDR2 are SGDLS and YYNGEE. J was trimmed by 4 bases and V by 0 bases; bases with no gene match: 3. The length of the CDR3 is 15 residues. The CDR3 sequence is CASSVETSAYNEQFF. In nucleotides, the CDR3 is TGTGCCAGCAGCGTAGAGACTAGCGCATACAATGAGCAGTTCTTC.

The chain joins TRBV10-3 to TRBJ1-5; 8 nucleotides match TRBD1. The CDR3 covers 14 residues. Trimming cost V 6 bases and J 6 bases; bases outside gene matches: 7. Germline CDR1 ENHRY, CDR2 SYGVKD. In nucleotides, the CDR3 is TGTGCCATCAGATCGACAGGGGACGGTCAGCCCCAGCATTTT. The encoded protein is CAIRSTGDGQPQHF.

The V and J genes are TRBV7-2 and TRBJ1-5; the D gene is possibly TRBD1 (5 bases). The CDR3 loop spans 13 amino acids. V was cut by 2 bases and J by 5 bases, with 7 bases left in between. Germline values: CDR1 SGHTA, CDR2 FQGNSA. The CDR3 coding sequence is TGTGCCAGCAGCTTAAAAGGGGATCAGCCCCAGCATTTT. It is translated as CASSLKGDQPQHF.

There are a few counts of this clone. The gene calls are TRBV14 and TRBJ1-1, with TRBD1 matching over 7 bases. CDR1 is SGHDN and CDR2 is FVKESK in the germline V gene. The CDR3 loop spans 15 amino acids. Trimming removed 4 bases from V and 2 bases from J; junction bases left unmatched: 7. CDR3 region: CASSRRTGGNTEAFF. The CDR3 DNA follows: TGTGCCAGCAGCCGCCGGACAGGTGGCAACACTGAAGCTTTCTTT.

The V gene is TRBV4-1, the J gene TRBJ1-4, with D uncertain. Trimming left V 3 bases short and J 0 bases short, with 11 bases between. The CDR3 covers 16 residues. Germline values: CDR1 MGHRA, CDR2 YSYEKL. The CDR3 DNA is TGCGCCAGCAGCCAGACGGGGATCTCAACTAATGAAAAACTGTTTTTT. It is translated as CASSQTGISTNEKLFF.

This clone has more than one count but fewer than ten. V gene TRBV13 combines with J gene TRBJ2-7, with D possibly matching TRBD2 (5 bases). This CDR3 spans 13 amino acids. Germline CDR1 reads PRHDT; CDR2 reads FYEKMQ (reference sequence). Trimming took off 4 bases at V and 1 base at J, with 8 bases between the two ends. The CDR3 bases are TGTGCCAGCAGCTCTCCGGGGTCCTACGAGCAGTACTTC. This translates into CASSSPGSYEQYF.